The sequence of this T cell receptor (beta chain) was determined in a study of T cell changes during pregnancy in multiple sclerosis. CDR1 ENHRY and CDR2 SYGVKD come from the germline V gene. Trimming shortened V by 11 bases and J by 0 bases, and 16 bases separated the two germline ends. The CDR3 contains 15 residues. TCRdb keeps only in-frame clones here, not all; method: immunoSEQ multiplex PCR. Seen here are fewer than 110,000 clones, 80% to 95% observed once, and the top ten hold roughly 0.78%. V usage is TRBV10-3 and J usage is TRBJ1-4, with D possibly being TRBD1 (5 bases). The input for sequencing was peripheral blood, taken in the third trimester of pregnancy. This clonotype originated in a female donor in good health, enrolled as a control in a pregnancy study. CDR3 region: CASGGDGTTNEKLFF. The CDR3 DNA reads TGTGCCTCCGGGGGGGACGGAACAACTAATGAAAAACTGTTTTTT.